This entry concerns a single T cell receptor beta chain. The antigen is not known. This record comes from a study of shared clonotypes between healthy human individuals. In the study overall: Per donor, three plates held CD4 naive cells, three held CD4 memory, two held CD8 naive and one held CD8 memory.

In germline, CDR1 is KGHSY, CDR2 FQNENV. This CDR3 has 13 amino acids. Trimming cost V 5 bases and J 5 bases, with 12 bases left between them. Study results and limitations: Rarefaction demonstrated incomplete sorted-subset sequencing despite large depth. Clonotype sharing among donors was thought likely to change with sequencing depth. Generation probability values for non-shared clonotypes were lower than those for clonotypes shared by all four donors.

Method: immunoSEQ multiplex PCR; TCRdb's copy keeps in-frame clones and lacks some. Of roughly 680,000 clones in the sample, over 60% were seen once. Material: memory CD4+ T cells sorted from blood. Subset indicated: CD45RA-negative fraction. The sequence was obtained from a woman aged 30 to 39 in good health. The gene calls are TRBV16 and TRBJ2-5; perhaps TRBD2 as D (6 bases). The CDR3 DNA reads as TGTGCCAGCAGCACGGAGGGCCGGGAGACCCAGTACTTC. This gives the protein CASSTEGRETQYF.